One and the same sample provided the 27 T cell receptor beta chains below, sequenced in a study of T cell responses to AZD1222 COVID-19 vaccine. The repertoire was sequenced with immunoSEQ multiplex PCR; TCRdb's copy has only in-frame clones and lacks some. The top ten clones hold approximately 4.7% of a sample with some 150,000 clones, roughly 90% of them seen once. Here the sequenced sample was peripheral blood, taken on day 0 of AZD1222 vaccination. Receptors originate from an adult in good health.

This clone has only one observation. The gene calls are TRBV5-1 and TRBJ2-1; 9 nucleotides agree with TRBD2. The ends lost 5 bases at V and 2 bases at J; junction bases unmatched: 8. Germline assignment: CDR1 SGHRS and CDR2 YFSETQ. This CDR3 region has 16 residues. Written as DNA, the CDR3 is TGCGCCAGCAGGATCCTGACTAGCGGCGCCTACAATGAGCAGTTCTTC. This gives the protein CASRILTSGAYNEQFF.

The rearrangement links TRBV5-6 to TRBJ2-7; possibly TRBD1 for D (5 bases). Between the trimmed V and J ends, which lost 3 bases and 5 bases, there was a span of 12 bases. This CDR3 comprises 13 residues. The V gene's germline CDR1 is SGHDT and CDR2 YYEEEE. In nucleotides, the CDR3 is TGTGCCAGCAGCTGGCAGGGATCCAACGAGCAGTACTTC. Its translation is CASSWQGSNEQYF. The full variable domain, completed using reference TRBV5-6 and TRBJ2-7, is DAGVTQSPTHLIKTRGQQVTLRCSPKSGHDTVSWYQQALGQGPQFIFQYYEEEERQRGNFPDRFSGHQFPNYSSELNVNALLLGDSALYLCASSWQGSNEQYFGPGTRLTVT.

The chain employs TRBV7-2 and TRBJ2-7; D unclear. Germline values: CDR1 SGHTA, CDR2 FQGNSA. V dropped 2 bases and J dropped 2 bases, with 4 bases sitting between them. CDR3 length equals 12 residues. The CDR3 DNA reads TGTGCCAGCAGCTTAACTGCCTACGAGCAGTACTTC. Encoded protein: CASSLTAYEQYF.

This clone has only a few counts. The chain has TRBV6-5 and TRBJ2-2; D ambiguous. Deletions cut 2 bases from V and 4 bases from J, with 11 bases between. The CDR3 is 15 residues long. CDR1 MNHEY and CDR2 SVGAGI come from the germline V gene. The CDR3 loop reads CASSYMVRVTGELFF. The CDR3 DNA reads as TGTGCCAGCAGTTACATGGTTCGGGTCACCGGGGAGCTGTTTTTT.

A few counts support this clone. The V and J genes are TRBV11-3 and TRBJ1-6; the D gene is possibly TRBD1 (6 bases). The CDR3 is made up of 13 amino acids. Looked up from germline, CDR1 is SGHNT and CDR2 is YENEEA. V was pared by 6 bases and J by 10 bases, with 13 bases between. The CDR3 DNA is TGTGCCAGCAGTAGAGGGGGGAGGTCACCCCTCCACTTT. Translated: CASSRGGRSPLHF.

This chain uses TRBV5-1 with TRBJ1-2, with D possibly being TRBD1 (5 bases). In germline, CDR1 is SGHRS, CDR2 YFSETQ. The CDR3 spans 13 residues. V dropped 4 bases and J dropped 4 bases, with 11 bases sitting between them. The CDR3 is CASSTGLGYGYTF. In DNA form, the CDR3 reads TGCGCCAGCAGCACGGGACTTGGCTATGGCTACACCTTC.

The J gene is TRBJ2-7, the V gene TRBV9; D may be TRBD2 (6 bases). Trimming stripped 1 base from V and 6 bases from J, with 14 bases between. CDR1 and CDR2 (germline): SGDLS, YYNGEE. The CDR3 is 14 amino acids. CDR3 nucleotide sequence: TGTGCCAGCAGCGTATTGGGCGGGGCAAGCGAGCAGTACTTC. As protein: CASSVLGGASEQYF.

V usage is TRBV7-2 and J usage is TRBJ2-7; D possibly corresponds to TRBD2 (5 bases). The CDR3 length is 14 residues. Germline V gene data show CDR1 as SGHTA and CDR2 as FQGNSA. V gave up 2 bases and J gave up 6 bases, with 14 bases separating them. This chain's CDR3 is CASSLTGYPREQYF. CDR3 nucleotide sequence: TGTGCCAGCAGCTTAACGGGGTATCCACGCGAGCAGTACTTC.

The chain combines TRBV3-1 (or the pseudogene TRBV3-2) with TRBJ2-5; no firm D call. Germline V gene data show CDR1 as LGHDT and CDR2 as YNNKEL (reference sequence). The germline V and J ends were trimmed by 1 base and 4 bases, with 7 bases remaining between them. This CDR3 region has 13 residues. CDR3 sequence (DNA): TGTGCCAGCAGCCAAGCGAGTTCAGAGACCCAGTACTTC. Protein product: CASSQASSETQYF.

V is TRBV5-1 and J is TRBJ2-7; D is possibly TRBD2 (6 bases). CDR1 is SGHRS and CDR2 is YFSETQ in the germline V gene. The CDR3 spans 15 residues. V lost 2 bases to trimming and J lost 3 bases, with 15 bases between them. The CDR3 DNA sequence: TGCGCCAGCAGCTTAGTATCGGGAGAAAACTACGAGCAGTACTTC. It encodes CASSLVSGENYEQYF.

V and J are TRBV3-1 (or the pseudogene TRBV3-2) and TRBJ1-2; 9 positions match TRBD1. The CDR3 covers 16 residues. Germline V gene lookup returns CDR1 LGHDT and CDR2 YNNKEL (reference sequence). Trimming took 4 bases from V and 8 from J; bases not matched to a gene: 14. This chain's CDR3 is CASSLWGQGGSGGYTF. CDR3 nucleotides: TGTGCCAGCAGCCTGTGGGGACAGGGAGGGTCTGGCGGCTACACCTTC.

V and J are TRBV29-1 and TRBJ2-1; 8 bases agree with TRBD2. The CDR3 is made up of 17 amino acids. Germline CDR1 and CDR2: SQVTM and ANQGSEA. V was clipped by 3 bases and J by 8 bases; unmatched bases: 18. This chain's CDR3 is CSVERAGLAGRMDEQFF. CDR3 bases: TGCAGCGTTGAGAGGGCAGGGTTAGCGGGAAGAATGGATGAGCAGTTCTTC.

This chain connects TRBV4-1 to TRBJ2-7, with 9 bases identical to TRBD1. In germline, CDR1 is MGHRA, CDR2 YSYEKL. The CDR3 runs to 16 residues. With 1 base clipped from V and 3 bases from J, the junction kept 7 bases outside the gene matches. The CDR3 DNA is TGCGCCAGCAGCCAAGGGTGGACAGGGGTATTCTACGAGCAGTACTTC. It translates to CASSQGWTGVFYEQYF.

The rearrangement uses TRBV5-5 and TRBJ2-5; D is unresolved. This CDR3 comprises 14 residues. CDR1 is SGHKS and CDR2 is YYEKEE in the germline V gene (reference sequence). Deletions cut 0 bases from V and 2 bases from J, with 8 bases between. CDR3 coding DNA: TGTGCCAGCAGCTTGGAGGCAGAACAAGAGACCCAGTACTTC. Its translation: CASSLEAEQETQYF. The full variable domain, completed using reference TRBV5-5 and TRBJ2-5, is DAGVTQSPTHLIKTRGQQVTLRCSPISGHKSVSWYQQVLGQGPQFIFQYYEKEERGRGNFPDRFSARQFPNYSSELNVNALLLGDSALYLCASSLEAEQETQYFGPGTRLLVL.

V gene TRBV7-9 combines with J gene TRBJ2-5; the D is unclear. Germline CDR1 and CDR2: SEHNR and FQNEAQ (reference sequence). V gave up 9 bases and J gave up 2 bases, with 10 bases separating them. This CDR3 has 12 residues. The CDR3 sequence is CASSYSQETQYF. The CDR3 nucleotides read TGTGCCAGTTCTTATTCACAAGAGACCCAGTACTTC.

The CDR3 reads CASSQVGGANEKLFF. The DNA for the CDR3 is TGTGCCAGCAGCCAAGTGGGGGGGGCTAATGAAAAACTGTTTTTT. This chain links TRBV3-1 (or the pseudogene TRBV3-2) with TRBJ1-4, with TRBD1 as a possible D gene (5 bases). Looked up from germline, CDR1 is LGHDT and CDR2 is YNNKEL (reference sequence). Trimming removed 1 base at V and 3 bases at J, with 9 bases between. CDR3 length: 15 residues.

The rearrangement links TRBV5-6 to TRBJ1-4, with D uncertain. There are 14 residues in the CDR3. Germline V CDR1 and CDR2: SGHDT, YYEEEE. V lost 5 bases to trimming and J lost 7 bases, with 15 bases between them. The CDR3 region is CASSSDQLGEKLFF. Here the CDR3 DNA reads TGTGCCAGCAGTTCCGACCAACTGGGTGAAAAACTGTTTTTT.

The V and J genes are TRBV5-4 and TRBJ2-7; TRBD2 agrees at 12 bases. Trimming took 0 bases from V and 2 from J; bases not matched to a gene: 3. The CDR3 runs 16 residues. CDR1 and CDR2 (germline): SGHNT, YYREEE (reference sequence). This chain's CDR3 is CASSLGTSGAPYEQYF. The CDR3 DNA is TGTGCCAGCAGCTTGGGGACTAGCGGGGCCCCCTACGAGCAGTACTTC.

This clone was detected a few times. The gene calls are TRBV10-1 and TRBJ1-1; tentatively, D is TRBD1 (5 bases). The V gene lost 4 bases and the J gene lost 7 bases, with 19 bases spanning the gap. The germline V gene has CDR1 WNHNN and CDR2 SYGVQD (reference sequence). This CDR3 region has 15 residues. The CDR3 here is CASSGSQGARFEAFF. CDR3 DNA sequence: TGCGCCAGCAGTGGATCCCAGGGAGCCCGGTTTGAAGCTTTCTTT.

The chain has TRBV28 and TRBJ1-4, with TRBD1 as a possible D gene (5 bases). Per germline, CDR1 MDHEN and CDR2 SYDVKM. Trimming pared 5 bases from V and 6 bases from J, leaving 13 bases between. The CDR3 covers 14 residues. DNA of the CDR3: TGTGCCAGCAGTGTCACAGGCCCGCATGAAAAACTGTTTTTT. Translated, it gives CASSVTGPHEKLFF.

The chain combines TRBV19 with TRBJ1-1; D might be TRBD1 (6 bases). The CDR3 is 14 amino acids. Germline V gene sequence: CDR1 LNHDA, CDR2 SQIVND (reference sequence). Between the trimmed V and J ends, which lost 5 bases and 7 bases, there was a span of 17 bases. The chain's CDR3 is CASSFQLGQLEAFF. As DNA, the CDR3 is TGTGCCAGTAGTTTCCAGCTCGGACAGCTTGAAGCTTTCTTT.

The table lists this clone with a count of one. J is TRBJ2-7 and V is TRBV6-5, with 9 nucleotides matching TRBD1. Germline CDR1 reads MNHEY; CDR2 reads SVGAGI. This CDR3 is 14 amino acids long. Germline trimming cut 7 bases from V and 1 base from J; bases unmatched to any gene: 5. Here the CDR3 DNA reads TGTGCCAGCAATACCGGGACAGGGTCCTACGAGCAGTACTTC. This codes for CASNTGTGSYEQYF.

The V call is TRBV11-2, the J call TRBJ1-4, with D hard to call. V lost 0 bases and J lost 10, with 15 bases in between. The V gene's germline CDR1 is SGHAT and CDR2 FQNNGV. This CDR3 has 15 residues. CDR3 region: CASSLDGTAGRKLFF. The CDR3, as DNA: TGTGCCAGCAGCTTAGATGGTACGGCCGGGAGAAAACTGTTTTTT.

This rearrangement joins TRBV6-5 to TRBJ2-1; D unclear. V was shortened by 2 bases and J by 0 bases, with 11 bases between the two germline ends. The CDR3 sequence is 16 residues long. CDR1 is MNHEY, CDR2 SVGAGI, per germline. The CDR3 sequence is CASSYARNRSYNEQFF. DNA of the CDR3: TGTGCCAGCAGTTACGCGCGGAATCGCTCCTACAATGAGCAGTTCTTC.

The rearrangement links TRBV3-1 (or the pseudogene TRBV3-2) to TRBJ2-2; 10 bases map to TRBD2. The CDR3 runs 19 residues. V lost 1 base and J lost 0; bases outside the gene matches: 8. The germline V gene has CDR1 LGHDT and CDR2 YNNKEL (reference sequence). The CDR3 region has the DNA TGTGCCAGCAGCCAAGGACTAGCGGGTACTATCGCGAACACCGGGGAGCTGTTTTTT. Translation: CASSQGLAGTIANTGELFF.

A single count supports this clone. The chain carries TRBV12-3 or TRBV12-4 and TRBJ2-2; a weak D match, TRBD2 (5 bases). This CDR3 region has 12 residues. The V end was cut by 3 bases, the J end by 6 bases, with 5 bases between. CDR3 loop: CASSLGAGELFF. The DNA of the CDR3 is TGTGCCAGCAGTTTGGGAGCCGGGGAGCTGTTTTTT.

This clone appeared a few times. The CDR3 loop is CASSTGQGNTIYF. CDR3 coding DNA: TGTGCCAGCTCAACTGGACAGGGAAACACCATATATTTT. The chain links TRBV18 to TRBJ1-3; possible D gene TRBD1, 6 bases. The germline V and J ends were trimmed by 5 bases and 4 bases, with 9 bases remaining between them. Germline V lookup: CDR1 KGHSH, CDR2 LQKENI. This CDR3 has 13 amino acids.